This TCR beta chain derives from a study of shared clonotypes between healthy human individuals. In the study overall: The donor group consisted of two women and a few men, aged 18 to 49.

This clone was picked up a small number of times. Its specificity is unknown. The same CDR3 arises from other DNA sequences in this sample as well. This was a deep-level run. Measured with immunoSEQ multiplex PCR; TCRdb has only the in-frame clones, and not every one. In the table there are approximately 640,000 clones, roughly 70% of which are singletons. A CD45RA-negative memory subset and a CD45RA+ naive subset were separated from the CD4+ cells. This CDR3 has 15 residues. The trim removed 0 bases at V and 4 bases at J, leaving 4 bases unmatched. Germline lookup yields CDR1 SGHRS and CDR2 YFSETQ. Study results and caveats: The study drew on few donors, limiting represented genetic and exposure-history diversity.

Material: memory CD4+ T cells sorted from blood. Subset described: CD45RA-negative fraction. This receptor was identified in a woman aged 25 to 39 in good health. The chain links TRBV5-1 to TRBJ2-1; 7 bases map to TRBD2. The chain's CDR3 is CASSLDTGGYNEQFF. The DNA for the CDR3 is TGCGCCAGCAGCTTGGATACGGGAGGATACAATGAGCAGTTCTTC. Using reference TRBV5-1 and TRBJ2-1 for the parts outside the CDR3, the full variable domain is KAGVTQTPRYLIKTRGQQVTLSCSPISGHRSVSWYQQTPGQGLQFLFEYFSETQRNKGNFPGRFSGRQFSNSRSEMNVSTLELGDSALYLCASSLDTGGYNEQFFGPGTRLTVL.